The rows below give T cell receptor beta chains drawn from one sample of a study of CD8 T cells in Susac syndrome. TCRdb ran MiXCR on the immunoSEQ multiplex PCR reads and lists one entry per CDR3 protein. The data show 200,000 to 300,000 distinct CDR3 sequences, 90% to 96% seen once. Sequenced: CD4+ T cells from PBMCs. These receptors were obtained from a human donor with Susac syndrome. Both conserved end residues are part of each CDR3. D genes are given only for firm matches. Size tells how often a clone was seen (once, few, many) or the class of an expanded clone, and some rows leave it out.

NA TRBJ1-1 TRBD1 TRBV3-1 CASSQGVTRGNPRNTEAFF TGTGCCAGCAGCCAAGGCGTTACCAGGGGGAATCCCAGAAACACTGAAGCTTTCTTT
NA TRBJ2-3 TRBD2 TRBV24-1 CATSPGAGVKDTQYF TGTGCCACCAGTCCCGGAGCGGGAGTTAAAGATACGCAGTATTTT
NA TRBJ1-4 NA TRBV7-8 CASRPLDGYNEKLFF TGTGCCAGCCGTCCCCTCGACGGCTATAATGAAAAACTGTTTTTT
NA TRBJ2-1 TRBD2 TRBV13 CASRSRGGLSSYNEQFF TGTGCCAGCAGATCTCGCGGGGGGTTGAGCTCCTACAATGAGCAGTTCTTC
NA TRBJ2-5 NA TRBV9 CASSVAAPPGETQYF TGTGCCAGCAGCGTAGCCGCGCCCCCCGGCGAGACCCAGTACTTC
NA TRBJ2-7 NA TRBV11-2 CASSPLQGPYEQYF TGTGCCAGCAGCCCCCTGCAAGGGCCTTACGAGCAGTACTTC
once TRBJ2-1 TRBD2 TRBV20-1 CSARLAGYYNEQFF TGCAGTGCCAGGCTAGCGGGGTACTACAATGAGCAGTTCTTC
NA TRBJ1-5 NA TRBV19 CASSTDGGGNQPQHF TGTGCCAGTAGTACCGACGGCGGCGGCAATCAGCCCCAGCATTTT
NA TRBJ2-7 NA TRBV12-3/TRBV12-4 CARTAPYEQYF TGTGCCAGGACAGCACCCTACGAGCAGTACTTC
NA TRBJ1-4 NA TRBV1 CTSSQDRWEQDNEKLFF TGCACCAGCAGCCAAGATCGGTGGGAACAGGACAATGAAAAACTGTTTTTT
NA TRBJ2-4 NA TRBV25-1 CASSGERGAKNIQYF TGTGCCAGCAGTGGGGAGAGGGGGGCCAAAAACATTCAGTACTTC
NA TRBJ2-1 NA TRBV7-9 CASSLSLGDEQFF TGTGCCAGCAGCTTATCCCTGGGCGATGAGCAGTTCTTC
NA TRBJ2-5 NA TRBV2 CAQNNQPSLQETQYF TGTGCCCAAAATAACCAACCCAGTCTCCAAGAGACCCAGTACTTC
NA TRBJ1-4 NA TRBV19 CASSDKLGEKLFF TGTGCCAGTTCCGACAAGCTTGGTGAAAAACTGTTTTTT
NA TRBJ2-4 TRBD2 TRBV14 CASSPKRGSSNIQYF TGTGCCAGCAGCCCGAAGCGGGGCAGTAGCAACATTCAGTACTTC
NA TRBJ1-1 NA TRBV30 CAWSAGDQAEAFF TGTGCCTGGAGTGCGGGGGACCAGGCTGAAGCTTTCTTT
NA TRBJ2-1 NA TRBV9 CASSALGGGSSYNEQFF TGTGCCAGCAGCGCCTTGGGCGGCGGAAGCTCCTACAATGAGCAGTTCTTC
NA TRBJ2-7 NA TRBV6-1 CASTHPGIPPYEQYF TGTGCCAGCACCCATCCGGGAATACCGCCCTACGAGCAGTACTTC
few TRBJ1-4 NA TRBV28 CASSQTGEKLFF TGTGCCAGCAGTCAAACAGGCGAAAAACTGTTTTTT
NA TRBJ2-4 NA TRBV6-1 CASSGVGPRDIQYF TGTGCCAGCAGTGGGGTTGGGCCTCGCGACATTCAGTACTTC
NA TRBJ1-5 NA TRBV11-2 CASSFTGSNQPQHF TGTGCCAGCAGCTTCACGGGTAGCAATCAGCCCCAGCATTTT
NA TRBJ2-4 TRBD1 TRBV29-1 CSATGPGQGRNIQYF TGCAGCGCAACCGGACCGGGACAGGGTAGAAACATTCAGTACTTC
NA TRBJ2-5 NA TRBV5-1 CASSLVRGRKETQYF TGCGCCAGCAGCTTGGTAAGGGGGAGGAAGGAGACCCAGTACTTC
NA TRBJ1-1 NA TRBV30 CARGSGHTEAFF TGTGCCCGAGGGTCGGGGCACACTGAAGCTTTCTTT
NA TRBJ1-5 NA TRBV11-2 CASSFSGSDQPQHF TGTGCCAGCAGCTTTTCGGGGAGCGATCAGCCCCAGCATTTT
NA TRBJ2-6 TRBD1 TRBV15 CATSRDPTGVSSGANVLTF TGTGCCACCAGCAGAGATCCGACAGGGGTTAGTTCTGGGGCCAACGTCCTGACTTTC
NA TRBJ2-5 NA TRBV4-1 CASRTGPGRRLGETQYF TGCGCCAGCAGAACCGGCCCCGGCCGAAGATTAGGGGAGACCCAGTACTTC
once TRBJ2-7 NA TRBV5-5 CASSMTRQYEQYF TGTGCCAGCAGCATGACCCGCCAATACGAGCAGTACTTC
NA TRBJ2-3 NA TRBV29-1 CSVDLALTQDTQYF TGCAGCGTTGATCTGGCGCTCACACAAGATACGCAGTATTTT
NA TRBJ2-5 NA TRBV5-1 CASSLESVSGETQYF TGCGCCAGCAGCTTGGAAAGCGTTTCGGGAGAGACCCAGTACTTC
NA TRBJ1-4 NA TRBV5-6 CASSLRFGVNEKLFF TGTGCCAGCAGCTTGAGATTCGGAGTTAATGAAAAACTGTTTTTT
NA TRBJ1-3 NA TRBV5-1 CASSLASGPWDTIYF TGCGCCAGCAGCTTGGCTTCGGGCCCTTGGGACACCATATATTTT
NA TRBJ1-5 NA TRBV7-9 CASSSLGRPNQPQHF TGTGCCAGCAGCTCGCTCGGCAGACCAAATCAGCCCCAGCATTTT